The 13 T cell receptor beta chains below were found in one sample sequenced in a study of T cell changes during pregnancy in multiple sclerosis. Assay: immunoSEQ multiplex PCR; the TCRdb copy retains only in-frame clones and omits some. Counted here are 50,000 or so clones, around 93% occurring once; the ten biggest clones make up 3.5% to 5%. Sequencing used CD8+ T cells from peripheral blood mononuclear cells, obtained after pregnancy. These receptors all stem from a female donor with multiple sclerosis, enrolled in a pregnancy study.

J is TRBJ2-1 and V is TRBV28, with D possibly being TRBD2 (6 bases). The CDR3 totals 16 residues. Germline values: CDR1 MDHEN, CDR2 SYDVKM. Trimming took off 2 bases at V and 5 bases at J, with 16 bases between the two ends. CDR3 region: CASSLKTSGLNNEQFF. The CDR3 region has the DNA TGTGCCAGCAGTTTAAAGACTTCGGGACTCAACAATGAGCAGTTCTTC.

J is TRBJ2-7 and V is TRBV2; D is ambiguous. Between the trimmed V and J ends, which lost 3 bases and 4 bases, there was a span of 10 bases. Germline assignment: CDR1 SNHLY and CDR2 FYNNEI. This CDR3 has 13 amino acids. The CDR3, as DNA: TGTGCCAGCAGTGAGGGCATACTTTACGAGCAGTACTTC. Translated: CASSEGILYEQYF.

The rearrangement links TRBV2 to TRBJ1-2, with TRBD1 identical over 9 bases. The J segment lost 8 bases and the V segment lost 5 bases, leaving 15 bases of the junction unmatched. Germline CDR1 SNHLY, CDR2 FYNNEI. The CDR3 has 16 residues. CDR3 DNA: TGTGCCAGCAGTTCCCCATCAGACAGGGGGGGGGAGGGCTACACCTTC. As protein: CASSSPSDRGGEGYTF.

This clone was recorded only once. The rearrangement links TRBV27 to TRBJ1-1; no reliable D call. The V end was cut by 2 bases, the J end by 3 bases, with 10 bases between. The CDR3 is made up of 14 amino acids. CDR1 and CDR2 from the germline V gene are MNHEY and SMNVEV (reference sequence). DNA of the CDR3: TGTGCCAGCAGTTTAAAATACAGCTACACTGAAGCTTTCTTT. Its protein product is CASSLKYSYTEAFF.

This chain joins TRBV13 and TRBJ2-1, with D possibly TRBD1 on 5 matching bases. The CDR3 contains 15 residues. The germline CDR1 and CDR2 sequences are PRHDT and FYEKMQ (reference sequence). V lost 0 bases and J 6 bases, leaving 12 bases between the germline ends. The CDR3, as DNA: TGTGCCAGCAGCTTAGGGGTCAGGGCCATCAATGAGCAGTTCTTC. Translating gives CASSLGVRAINEQFF.

This chain uses TRBV4-1 with TRBJ2-7; 11 positions match TRBD1. CDR1 MGHRA and CDR2 YSYEKL come from the germline V gene. The trim removed 3 bases at V and 2 bases at J, leaving 3 bases unmatched. The CDR3 has 15 residues. CDR3 sequence reads: CASSQEGQGAYEQYF. The CDR3, as DNA: TGCGCCAGCAGCCAGGAGGGACAGGGGGCCTACGAGCAGTACTTC.

The chain recombines TRBV6-5 with TRBJ1-2, with TRBD1 matching 9 bases. With 2 bases clipped from V and 6 bases from J, the junction kept 4 bases outside the gene matches. This CDR3 is 14 amino acids long. Germline V gene sequence: CDR1 MNHEY, CDR2 SVGAGI. CDR3 sequence (DNA): TGTGCCAGCAGTTACGCCGGGACAGGGAATGGCTACACCTTC. Its translation is CASSYAGTGNGYTF.

The V and J genes are TRBV7-6 and TRBJ2-7, with TRBD2 matching over 13 bases. Trimming at V came to 4 bases and at J to 7 bases, leaving 4 bases not matched to a gene. CDR1 is SGHVS, CDR2 FNYEAQ, per germline. The CDR3 spans 14 residues. The CDR3, as DNA: TGTGCCAGCAGCTACGCGGGACTAGCGGGGGAGCAGTACTTC. Its protein is CASSYAGLAGEQYF.

This chain uses TRBV19 with TRBJ1-5; no firm D call. The germline gives CDR1 LNHDA, CDR2 SQIVND (reference sequence). Trimming took 7 bases from V and 0 from J, leaving 7 bases between them. The CDR3 loop spans 13 amino acids. The chain's CDR3 is CASTRGSNQPQHF. CDR3 nucleotide sequence: TGTGCCAGTACGAGAGGTAGCAATCAGCCCCAGCATTTT.

The V call is TRBV12-5, the J call TRBJ2-1; no firm D call. Germline CDR1 and CDR2: LGHNT and FRNRAP. This CDR3 comprises 13 residues. V lost 1 base, J lost 10 bases, and 11 bases lay in between. The CDR3 reads CASGLGLISEQFF. The CDR3 DNA follows: TGTGCTAGTGGTTTGGGCCTAATAAGCGAGCAGTTCTTC.

V gene TRBV4-1 combines with J gene TRBJ1-2; tentative D call: TRBD1 (6 bases). Germline assignment: CDR1 MGHRA and CDR2 YSYEKL. V lost 0 bases and J lost 8, with 10 bases in between. CDR3 size: 13 residues. CDR3 DNA sequence: TGCGCCAGCAGCCAAGAAACAGGGTGGGGCTACACCTTC. Its translation is CASSQETGWGYTF.

This sequence joins TRBV13 and TRBJ1-2; 12 bases match TRBD1. The CDR3 runs to 15 residues. Trimming took 5 bases from V and 3 from J; bases not matched to a gene: 4. From germline, CDR1 is PRHDT and CDR2 FYEKMQ (reference sequence). The chain's CDR3 is CASSGGTGGDYGYTF. CDR3 nucleotide sequence: TGTGCCAGCAGCGGGGGGACAGGGGGCGACTATGGCTACACCTTC.

The CDR3 DNA follows: TGCGCCAGCAGCACGGACATCTCCTCTGGAAACACCATATATTTT. Its translation: CASSTDISSGNTIYF. The rearrangement links TRBV5-1 to TRBJ1-3; the D gene is possibly TRBD1 (5 bases). With 4 bases removed from V and 0 bases from J, the gap between germline ends came to 11 bases. The CDR3 loop spans 15 amino acids. Germline loops: CDR1 SGHRS, CDR2 YFSETQ.